The 8 T cell receptor beta chains in this list originate from one sample, sequenced in a study of T-cell memory formation after mild COVID-19. MiXCR was run by TCRdb on the 5' RACE reads, yielding one entry per CDR3 protein. The profile shows tens of thousands of distinct CDR3 sequences, roughly 25% of them singletons. Sequencing input: PBMCs or a T cell subset sorted from them (not recorded which). Every receptor here comes from a man between 18 and 35 years old who had mild COVID-19 (a few samples of this study predate the infection). Cell type and time point are not known.

The chain recombines TRBV4-1 with TRBJ2-4; tentatively, D is TRBD2 (5 bases). The CDR3 runs to 14 residues. Germline V gives CDR1 MGHRA, CDR2 YSYEKL. V dropped 1 base and J dropped 5 bases, with 9 bases sitting between them. CDR3 coding DNA: TGCGCCAGCAGCCAAGGGGTCGGGGAAAACATTCAGTACTTC. The encoded protein is CASSQGVGENIQYF.

This chain links TRBV4-3 with TRBJ1-6; 9 bases match TRBD1. Germline V gives CDR1 LGHNA, CDR2 YSLEER. The CDR3 consists of 15 residues. The trim removed 4 bases at V and 5 bases at J, leaving 3 bases unmatched. CDR3 residues: CASSLRDRDNSPLHF. CDR3 in DNA: TGCGCCAGCAGCCTCCGGGACAGGGATAATTCACCCCTCCACTTT.

This clonotype appeared a few times. The chain is built from TRBV6-5 and TRBJ2-7; D is uncertain. The CDR3 length is 13 residues. Per germline, CDR1 MNHEY and CDR2 SVGAGI. V gave up 6 bases and J gave up 3 bases, with 12 bases separating them. The CDR3 DNA reads as TGTGCCAGCAGACCCGGGCCGTTCTACGAGCAGTACTTC. Translated: CASRPGPFYEQYF.

The rearrangement links TRBV11-2 to TRBJ2-3, with 12 nucleotides matching TRBD2. The CDR3 is 15 amino acids. V was pared by 6 bases and J by 3 bases, with 4 bases of the junction left unmatched. Germline assignment: CDR1 SGHAT and CDR2 FQNNGV. CDR3 protein: CASRQLAGGTDTQYF. As DNA, the CDR3 is TGTGCCAGCAGGCAACTAGCGGGGGGAACAGATACGCAGTATTTT. The variable domain in full, with the rest retrieved from reference TRBV11-2 and TRBJ2-3, is EAGVAQSPRYKIIEKRQSVAFWCNPISGHATLYWYQQILGQGPKLLIQFQNNGVVDDSQLPKDRFSAERLKGVDSTLKIQPAKLEDSAVYLCASRQLAGGTDTQYFGPGTRLTVL.

In this sample, this clonotype turned up a few times. The chain recombines TRBV29-1 with TRBJ1-1, with no clear D. Germline CDR1 reads SQVTM; CDR2 reads ANQGSEA. The CDR3 has 12 amino acids. V was clipped by 3 bases and J by 5 bases, with 10 bases between them. The DNA of the CDR3 is TGCAGCGTTGAGCTTGGTGCGACTGAAGCTTTCTTT. Protein sequence: CSVELGATEAFF.

Details on this clonotype: It is likely a read error, because the conserved phenylalanine at the end of the CDR3 is missing. This chain links TRBV19 with TRBJ2-7, with 9 nucleotides matching TRBD2. V lost 7 bases, J lost 2 bases, and 9 bases stayed unmatched. The CDR3 is made up of 15 amino acids. Germline V gene data show CDR1 as LNHDA and CDR2 as SQIVND (reference sequence). The CDR3: CASTPSGGPPYEQYL. As DNA, the CDR3 is TGTGCCAGTACCCCCAGCGGGGGGCCTCCCTACGAGCAGTACTTA.

The chain couples TRBV9 to TRBJ1-1; D is possibly TRBD1 (6 bases). V was clipped by 0 bases and J by 8 bases, with 11 bases between them. Per germline, CDR1 SGDLS and CDR2 YYNGEE. This CDR3 spans 13 amino acids. The CDR3 DNA sequence: TGTGCCAGCAGCGTAGATTCGAGGGGGGAAGCTTTCTTT. This encodes CASSVDSRGEAFF.

The DNA for the CDR3 is TGCAGTGCTAGCTCACCCGGGGGGGGGCATGAGCAGTTCTTC. Protein sequence: CSASSPGGGHEQFF. This chain uses TRBV20-1 with TRBJ2-1; 8 bases fit TRBD2. V shed 3 bases and J 8 bases; nucleotides not matched to a gene: 9. The germline V gene encodes CDR1 DFQATT and CDR2 SNEGSKA (reference sequence). CDR3 length: 14 residues.